Shown below are 4 T cell receptor beta chains from a single sample sequenced in a study of T cells after yellow fever vaccination. TCRdb reprocessed the 5' RACE reads with MiXCR, giving one entry per CDR3 protein. Of hundreds of thousands of distinct CDR3 sequences in the sample, roughly 20% were seen once. This specimen consisted of PBMCs, obtained before the yellow fever booster vaccination. The receptors were sampled from a young man who received the YFV17D yellow fever vaccine.

The gene calls are TRBV5-6 and TRBJ1-4, with unresolved D. The CDR3 has 13 amino acids. V gave up 5 bases and J gave up 8 bases, with 13 bases separating them. Germline V gene lookup returns CDR1 SGHDT and CDR2 YYEEEE. CDR3 region: CASSDRVAEKLFF. The CDR3 DNA sequence: TGTGCCAGCAGTGATAGGGTTGCAGAAAAACTGTTTTTT.

V is TRBV27 and J is TRBJ1-5, with a possible D match to TRBD1 (5 bases). The CDR3 runs to 13 residues. The germline V and J ends were trimmed by 3 bases and 7 bases, with 10 bases remaining between them. The V gene's germline CDR1 is MNHEY and CDR2 SMNVEV (reference sequence). The CDR3 here is CASSFFGGQPQHF. CDR3 DNA: TGTGCCAGCAGTTTCTTCGGGGGACAGCCCCAGCATTTT.

This clonotype appeared a few times. V is TRBV15 and J is TRBJ2-3, with TRBD1 matching 9 bases. The V gene's germline CDR1 is LNHNV and CDR2 YYDKDF (reference sequence). This CDR3 is 12 amino acids long. V shed 5 bases and J 14 bases; nucleotides not matched to a gene: 8. The CDR3, as DNA: TGTGCCACCAGCCAGGACAGGGGCTTTGGGTATTTT. Amino acid sequence: CATSQDRGFGYF.

Ten or more counts support this clonotype. The chain uses TRBV20-1 and TRBJ2-4, with TRBD2 matching over 7 bases. After removal of 4 bases from V and 6 bases from J, the junction contained 15 bases not matched to a gene. This CDR3 is 16 amino acids long. CDR1 is DFQATT, CDR2 SNEGSKA, per germline (reference sequence). The DNA for the CDR3 is TGCAGTGCTAAAACTTCCCGACTAGCTCACCCAAACATTCAGTACTTC. It is translated as CSAKTSRLAHPNIQYF.